These 22 T cell receptor beta chains originate from one sample sequenced in a study of shared clonotypes between healthy human individuals. Libraries were prepared by immunoSEQ multiplex PCR; TCRdb keeps only in-frame clonotypes and omits some of them. The top ten clones hold about 1.4% of a sample with some 1 million clones, roughly 80% of them seen once. Sequences were obtained from memory CD4+ T cells sorted from blood. The subset denotes: CD45RA-negative fraction. The receptor source for this set is a young man in good health.

V gene TRBV19 combines with J gene TRBJ1-5, with 7 bases that match TRBD1. V lost 1 base to trimming and J lost 0 bases; unmatched junction nucleotides: 3. Germline assignment: CDR1 LNHDA and CDR2 SQIVND (reference sequence). The CDR3 runs 16 residues. The CDR3 DNA is TGTGCCAGTAGTATAGGGGGACAGAATAGCAATCAGCCCCAGCATTTT. Amino acids: CASSIGGQNSNQPQHF.

The CDR3: CASLSQGAADTQYF. CDR3 nucleotide sequence: TGTGCCAGCCTTTCACAGGGGGCCGCAGATACGCAGTATTTT. This sequence joins TRBV5-4 and TRBJ2-3; TRBD1 matches at 9 bases. V shed 7 bases, J shed 4 bases, and the junction held 7 bases outside the gene matches. Per germline, CDR1 SGHNT and CDR2 YYREEE (reference sequence). The CDR3 is 14 residues long.

This clone appeared a few times. This sequence joins TRBV19 and TRBJ1-1; D not certain. The CDR3 has 13 amino acids. The V end lost 3 bases, the J end lost 3 bases, and 8 bases lay between the germline ends. CDR1 and CDR2 from the germline V gene are LNHDA and SQIVND (reference sequence). CDR3 DNA: TGTGCCAGTAGTATCGTCCTGGACACTGAAGCTTTCTTT. Amino acids: CASSIVLDTEAFF.

This clone was seen a handful of times. The CDR3 here is CASSFTSARTDTQYF. In DNA form, the CDR3 reads TGTGCCAGCAGCTTTACTAGCGCCCGCACAGATACGCAGTATTTT. The chain links TRBV5-6 to TRBJ2-3; TRBD2 matches at 7 bases. Germline V lookup: CDR1 SGHDT, CDR2 YYEEEE. With V trimmed by 2 bases and J by 1 base, 4 bases remained unmatched. CDR3 length equals 15 residues.

This clone was detected many times. The chain couples TRBV6-1 to TRBJ1-5; no definite D call. V lost 6 bases and J lost 4, with 16 bases in between. Germline V CDR1 and CDR2: MNHNS, SASEGT. This CDR3 is built from 15 residues. This chain's CDR3 is CASRRPFELNQPQHF. In nucleotides, the CDR3 is TGTGCCAGCAGGAGGCCTTTTGAGCTTAATCAGCCCCAGCATTTT.

Only a few counts were recorded for this clone. The chain has TRBV5-4 and TRBJ1-6, with D maybe TRBD1 (5 bases). The germline CDR1 and CDR2 sequences are SGHNT and YYREEE (reference sequence). The ends were cut back, 1 base at V and 10 bases at J, with 12 bases in the middle. The CDR3 is made up of 14 amino acids. The CDR3 DNA reads TGTGCCAGCAGCTTGCCACAGGAGGGATCACCCCTCCACTTT. Its translation is CASSLPQEGSPLHF.

The rearrangement links TRBV30 to TRBJ2-5, with D hard to call. The DNA matches TRBJ2-7 better at its end, which makes the J call doubtful. There are 12 residues in the CDR3. Germline V gene data show CDR1 as GTSNPN and CDR2 as SVGIG (reference sequence). The chain's CDR3 is CAWSGRFYEQYF. The DNA of the CDR3 is TGTGCCTGGAGTGGCCGGTTCTACGAGCAGTACTTC.

The chain combines TRBV21-1 with TRBJ2-7; the D call in the table, TRBD2, was not verified against the DNA. TRBV21-1 is designated a pseudogene. The CDR3 runs to 16 residues. The DNA of the CDR3 is TGTGCCAGCAGCACCTGGCCAGCGGGAGGGCCGGGGGAGCAGTACTTC. Translation: CASSTWPAGGPGEQYF.

Notes on this clone: Other DNA sequences in the same sample also yield this CDR3. This chain connects TRBV7-9 to TRBJ1-2; D is ambiguous. This CDR3 region has 12 residues. Germline assignment: CDR1 SEHNR and CDR2 FQNEAQ (reference sequence). Trimming removed 5 bases at V and 2 bases at J, with 6 bases between. CDR3: CASSTPNYGYTF. As DNA, the CDR3 is TGTGCCAGCAGCACTCCCAACTATGGCTACACCTTC.

The CDR3, as DNA: TGCGCCAGCAGCAGGAAGTCCCTAGGGGTCGGGCAGACGAACTATGGCTACACCTTC. Protein product: CASSRKSLGVGQTNYGYTF. This chain uses TRBV5-1 with TRBJ1-2; weak D call: TRBD1 (5 bases). CDR3 length equals 19 residues. V lost 4 bases and J 2 bases, leaving 27 bases between the germline ends. Germline V gene sequence: CDR1 SGHRS, CDR2 YFSETQ.

The V gene is TRBV18, the J gene TRBJ2-2, with D unresolved. The CDR3 has 13 residues. CDR1 and CDR2 (germline): KGHSH, LQKENI. V lost 2 bases and J lost 6, with 7 bases in between. CDR3 region: CASSPAQSGELFF. The DNA for the CDR3 is TGTGCCAGCTCACCAGCCCAGTCCGGGGAGCTGTTTTTT. The complete variable domain, with remaining parts taken from reference TRBV18 and TRBJ2-2, reads NAGVMQNPRHLVRRRGQEARLRCSPMKGHSHVYWYRQLPEEGLKFMVYLQKENIIDESGMPKERFSAEFPKEGPSILRIQQVVRGDSAAYFCASSPAQSGELFFGEGSRLTVL.

The chain employs TRBV5-4 and TRBJ1-1; D is uncertain. Germline CDR1 and CDR2: SGHNT and YYREEE (reference sequence). The length of the CDR3 is 14 residues. With 0 bases removed from V and 0 bases from J, the gap between germline ends came to 6 bases. The CDR3 nucleotides are TGTGCCAGCAGCTTGGAACACATGAACACTGAAGCTTTCTTT. Its protein product is CASSLEHMNTEAFF.

The CDR3 region is CASSLVRTGNEQFF. CDR3 sequence (DNA): TGTGCCAGCAGCTTAGTCCGGACAGGGAATGAGCAGTTCTTC. The V call is TRBV7-2, the J call TRBJ2-1; 8 positions match TRBD1. Germline V CDR1 and CDR2: SGHTA, FQGNSA. The V segment lost 1 base and the J segment 7 bases; nucleotides outside the gene matches: 3. CDR3 length: 14 amino acids.

This rearrangement joins TRBV7-3 to TRBJ2-1; TRBD2 matches 7 bases. The CDR3 covers 13 residues. Germline CDR1 is SGHTA and CDR2 is FQGTGA. Trimming removed 5 bases from V and 12 bases from J; junction bases left unmatched: 10. The DNA of the CDR3 is TGTGCCAGCAGCCCCACTGAGGGGAGGGGGCAGTTCTTC. Translation gives CASSPTEGRGQFF.

The chain carries TRBV11-2 and TRBJ1-1, with 8 positions matching TRBD1. V lost 3 bases and J lost 2; bases outside the gene matches: 8. CDR1 and CDR2 (germline): SGHAT, FQNNGV. This CDR3 is built from 16 residues. CDR3 sequence reads: CASSFSGQGVNTEAFF. CDR3 DNA: TGTGCCAGCAGCTTCAGCGGACAGGGCGTAAACACTGAAGCTTTCTTT.

This clone was seen a few times. This sequence joins TRBV30 and TRBJ1-5, with 11 bases aligning to TRBD1. Germline V gives CDR1 GTSNPN, CDR2 SVGIG (reference sequence). The CDR3 consists of 13 residues. The junction had 2 bases not matched to a gene; V was cut back by 3 bases and J by 7 bases. CDR3 residues: CAWRDRGRQPQHF. CDR3 coding DNA: TGTGCCTGGAGGGACAGGGGGCGGCAGCCCCAGCATTTT.

The count of this clone is one. V usage is TRBV4-3 and J usage is TRBJ2-1, with D perhaps assigned TRBD1 or TRBD2 (5 bases each). This CDR3 is built from 16 residues. V dropped 0 bases and J dropped 6 bases, with 15 bases sitting between them. The germline V gene has CDR1 LGHNA and CDR2 YSLEER. CDR3 sequence reads: CASSQDGTRWVNEQFF. The CDR3 DNA follows: TGCGCCAGCAGCCAAGATGGGACGAGATGGGTCAATGAGCAGTTCTTC.

The chain is built from TRBV9 and TRBJ1-3, with 7 bases fitting TRBD1. The CDR3 consists of 16 residues. V was pared by 4 bases and J by 0 bases, with 7 bases of the junction left unmatched. Germline CDR1 reads SGDLS; CDR2 reads YYNGEE. Here the CDR3 reads CASSFPTGSSGNTIYF. As DNA, the CDR3 is TGTGCCAGCAGCTTTCCGACAGGGAGCTCTGGAAACACCATATATTTT.

The rearrangement joins TRBV19 to TRBJ2-3, with 8 bases lining up with TRBD2. Looked up from germline, CDR1 is LNHDA and CDR2 is SQIVND (reference sequence). Trimming at V came to 5 bases and at J to 5 bases, leaving 9 bases not matched to a gene. The CDR3 loop spans 15 amino acids. The chain's CDR3 is CASSSPGLGVDTQYF. In DNA, the CDR3 is TGTGCCAGTAGTTCACCGGGACTAGGGGTAGATACGCAGTATTTT.

This chain uses TRBV11-2 with TRBJ2-7; 7 positions match TRBD2. The CDR3 runs to 15 residues. V lost 3 bases and J lost 5; bases outside the gene matches: 10. The germline V gene encodes CDR1 SGHAT and CDR2 FQNNGV. CDR3 sequence: CASSFPSGVPHEQYF. As DNA, the CDR3 is TGTGCCAGCAGCTTCCCCAGCGGGGTGCCCCACGAGCAGTACTTC. Supplemented by reference TRBV11-2 and TRBJ2-7, the full variable domain reads EAGVAQSPRYKIIEKRQSVAFWCNPISGHATLYWYQQILGQGPKLLIQFQNNGVVDDSQLPKDRFSAERLKGVDSTLKIQPAKLEDSAVYLCASSFPSGVPHEQYFGPGTRLTVT.

The DNA of the CDR3 is TGTGCCAGCAGCTCGGCGGTAGATACGCAGTATTTT. Its protein product is CASSSAVDTQYF. The genes are TRBV6-6 and TRBJ2-3; no clear D gene. Per the germline V gene, CDR1 is MNHNY and CDR2 is SVGAGI (reference sequence). With 6 bases removed from V and 5 bases from J, the gap between germline ends came to 9 bases. This CDR3 has 12 residues.

The V gene is TRBV2, the J gene TRBJ2-2; tentative D call: TRBD2 (5 bases). This CDR3 spans 15 amino acids. Germline V CDR1 and CDR2: SNHLY, FYNNEI. With 4 bases removed from V and 0 bases from J, the gap between germline ends came to 9 bases. The CDR3 loop reads CASSARGSNTGELFF. DNA of the CDR3: TGTGCCAGCAGTGCCCGGGGATCGAACACCGGGGAGCTGTTTTTT.